The 15 T cell receptor beta chains reported below all come from one sample, sequenced in a study of T cell repertoires in cytomegalovirus infection. These TCRs are of unknown antigen specificity. From the reads, TCRdb called clonotypes with MiXCR, one entry per CDR3 protein. The data show approximately 600,000 distinct CDR3 sequences, over 35% seen once. Here the sequenced sample was cultured PBMCs, taken from culture after CMV antigen stimulation. These receptors all stem from a human donor in good health (CMV status not recorded). Some clones in this sample may be carry-over from other donors' samples.

This clonotype was recorded once. Just one base apart from a much larger clone, this may be a read error. The J gene is TRBJ1-3, the V gene TRBV7-2, with 8 bases lining up with TRBD1. This CDR3 has 16 amino acids. The junction had 8 bases not matched to a gene; V was cut back by 3 bases and J by 4 bases. Germline values: CDR1 SGHTA, CDR2 FQGNSA. In DNA, the CDR3 is TGTGCCAGCAGCTTTCTACAGGGGGAAGCAGGAAACACCATATATTTT. This sequence encodes CASSFLQGEAGNTIYF. Supplemented by reference TRBV7-2 and TRBJ1-3, the full variable domain reads GAGVSQSPSNKVTEKGKDVELRCDPISGHTALYWYRQSLGQGLEFLIYFQGNSAPDKSGLPSDRFSAERTGGSVSTLTIQRTQQEDSAVYLCASSFLQGEAGNTIYFGEGSWLTVV.

The chain combines TRBV2 with TRBJ2-6; D uncertain. Germline V CDR1 and CDR2: SNHLY, FYNNEI. The CDR3 is 16 amino acids. V lost 8 bases and J lost 4, with 18 bases in between. The CDR3 loop is CASERSLPTGANVLTF. The DNA for the CDR3 is TGTGCCAGCGAAAGGAGTCTGCCGACAGGGGCCAACGTCCTGACTTTC.

In its sample, this clonotype was seen a few times. The J gene is TRBJ1-2, the V gene TRBV12-3 or TRBV12-4; 9 bases line up with TRBD1. The CDR3 consists of 13 residues. The V and J ends lost 2 bases and 7 bases, in that order; junction bases with no gene match: 2. The CDR3 sequence: CASSLRTGVGYTF. In nucleotides, the CDR3 is TGTGCCAGCAGTTTAAGGACAGGGGTTGGCTACACCTTC.

The rearrangement joins TRBV5-4 to TRBJ1-4; D ambiguous. Germline V gene data show CDR1 as SGHNT and CDR2 as YYREEE (reference sequence). V lost 6 bases, J lost 8 bases, and 14 bases lay in between. The CDR3 extends over 13 amino acids. CDR3 region: CASTTEPGEKLFF. Written as DNA, the CDR3 is TGTGCCAGCACCACGGAACCGGGGGAAAAACTGTTTTTT.

There are a few counts of this clonotype. The gene calls are TRBV28 and TRBJ2-5; 7 bases map to TRBD2. J lost 5 bases, V lost 2 bases, and 11 bases had no gene match. The CDR3 contains 16 residues. Germline CDR1 reads MDHEN; CDR2 reads SYDVKM. The CDR3 is CASSLPAGGMEETQYF. As DNA, the CDR3 is TGTGCCAGCAGTTTACCCGCCGGGGGGATGGAGGAGACCCAGTACTTC.

V is TRBV25-1 and J is TRBJ2-5; no clear D. The CDR3 runs to 13 residues. Looked up from germline, CDR1 is MGHDK and CDR2 is SYGVNS. The germline V and J ends were trimmed by 4 bases and 3 bases, with 9 bases remaining between them. As DNA, the CDR3 is TGTGCCAGCAGTGTCCGGAGTAAAGAGACCCAGTACTTC. It translates to CASSVRSKETQYF.

This clonotype has a single count. V usage is TRBV19 and J usage is TRBJ1-5; TRBD1 might be the D (5 bases). The CDR3 totals 17 residues. Trimming took off 7 bases at V and 7 bases at J, with 26 bases between the two ends. Germline values: CDR1 LNHDA, CDR2 SQIVND (reference sequence). The CDR3: CASTDGLGPRSRQPQHF. The CDR3 nucleotides read TGTGCCAGTACCGATGGGTTGGGACCGAGGTCACGGCAGCCCCAGCATTTT. Full variable domain (rest looked up from reference TRBV19 and TRBJ1-5): DGGITQSPKYLFRKEGQNVTLSCEQNLNHDAMYWYRQDPGQGLRLIYYSQIVNDFQKGDIAEGYSVSREKKESFPLTVTSAQKNPTAFYLCASTDGLGPRSRQPQHFGDGTRLSIL.

The chain combines TRBV5-5 with TRBJ2-6; D uncertain. This CDR3 is built from 15 residues. Germline V gene lookup returns CDR1 SGHKS and CDR2 YYEKEE (reference sequence). The V and J ends lost 0 bases and 1 base respectively, with 5 bases between them. The CDR3 here is CASSLGISGANVLTF. The CDR3 nucleotides are TGTGCCAGCAGCTTGGGGATTTCTGGGGCCAACGTCCTGACTTTC.

This clonotype has only a few counts. V is TRBV11-2 and J is TRBJ1-2; no clear D gene. V was clipped by 1 base and J by 6 bases, with 15 bases between them. Germline lookup yields CDR1 SGHAT and CDR2 FQNNGV. CDR3 length: 15 amino acids. Written as DNA, the CDR3 is TGTGCCAGCAGCTTAGGGGGAGCCCCTGGCAATGGCTACACCTTC. It yields the protein CASSLGGAPGNGYTF.

V and J are TRBV11-2 and TRBJ2-5; TRBD2 might be the D (5 bases). V was clipped by 5 bases and J by 12 bases, with 13 bases between them. The length of the CDR3 is 11 residues. Germline V gene data show CDR1 as SGHAT and CDR2 as FQNNGV. Here the CDR3 DNA reads TGTGCCAGCAGCCGCGGACTGGAAAAGTACTTC. Translated: CASSRGLEKYF.

This clonotype was recorded a few times. For the CDR3, the DNA is TGTGCCAGCAAAAGTGGGGGCACAGATACGCAGTATTTT. It translates to CASKSGGTDTQYF. The V call is TRBV4-2, the J call TRBJ2-3; no firm D call. V gave up 7 bases and J gave up 1 base, with 9 bases separating them. Looked up from germline, CDR1 is LGHNA and CDR2 is YNFKEQ. CDR3 size: 13 residues.

The genes are TRBV19 and TRBJ2-1; possibly TRBD1 or TRBD2 for D (5 bases each). V lost 6 bases and J 9 bases, leaving 18 bases between the germline ends. Per germline, CDR1 LNHDA and CDR2 SQIVND (reference sequence). The CDR3 spans 14 residues. The CDR3 DNA reads as TGTGCCAGTAGGGGGCAGACGGGGTATAGTGAGCAGTTCTTC. Translated, it gives CASRGQTGYSEQFF. Supplemented by reference TRBV19 and TRBJ2-1, the full variable domain reads DGGITQSPKYLFRKEGQNVTLSCEQNLNHDAMYWYRQDPGQGLRLIYYSQIVNDFQKGDIAEGYSVSREKKESFPLTVTSAQKNPTAFYLCASRGQTGYSEQFFGPGTRLTVL.

This clonotype was counted a few times. V is TRBV7-2 and J is TRBJ1-1; D is possibly TRBD1 (5 bases). The V end was cut by 5 bases, the J end by 4 bases, with 11 bases between. The germline gives CDR1 SGHTA, CDR2 FQGNSA. The CDR3 loop spans 13 amino acids. CDR3 nucleotide sequence: TGTGCCAGCAGCCTCCGACAGTTCACTGAAGCTTTCTTT. This gives the protein CASSLRQFTEAFF.

This sequence joins TRBV20-1 and TRBJ1-6; 7 positions match TRBD1. V lost 3 bases and J lost 13; bases outside the gene matches: 6. The CDR3 loop spans 12 amino acids. The germline V gene encodes CDR1 DFQATT and CDR2 SNEGSKA (reference sequence). The CDR3 nucleotides read TGCAGTGCTAGTCAGGGGGAAGGGCCCCTCCACTTT. It yields the protein CSASQGEGPLHF.

The V call is TRBV6-1, the J call TRBJ2-3, with D possibly being TRBD1 or TRBD2 (6 bases each). CDR1 and CDR2 from the germline V gene are MNHNS and SASEGT. This CDR3 is 14 amino acids long. V lost 8 bases and J 4 bases, leaving 16 bases between the germline ends. The CDR3: CASVEGGPPDTQYF. CDR3 DNA: TGTGCCAGCGTGGAAGGGGGGCCCCCAGATACGCAGTATTTT.